The rows below give T cell receptor beta chains drawn from one sample of a study of tumor-infiltrating lymphocytes in oesophageal squamous cell carcinoma. TCRdb passed the PCR reads through MiXCR, listing each CDR3 protein once. The profile shows roughly 20,000 distinct CDR3 sequences, 42% of them singletons. Sequencing was done on a sample of normal esophageal tissue next to the tumor. These receptors were obtained from a female donor with esophageal squamous cell carcinoma. Each CDR3 is given with its conserved first and last residue. A D gene is named only where the DNA matches it firmly. Clone size is given for some rows only: seen once, a few or many times, or a class if the clone is expanded.

TRBD2	-	TRBV7-8	TRBJ2-1	CASSLVGTNYNEQFF	TGTGCCAGCAGCTTAGTCGGGACTAACTACAATGAGCAGTTCTTC
-	many	TRBV2	TRBJ2-3	CASRVQEFTDTQYF	TGTGCCAGCAGAGTACAGGAATTCACAGATACGCAGTATTTT
-	-	TRBV6-2/TRBV6-3	TRBJ1-6	CASTPRGDYEQHF	TGTGCCAGCACGCCGAGGGGGGACTACGAGCAGCACTTT
-	few	TRBV10-2	TRBJ2-1	CASSEPYGRSSSYNEQFF	TGCGCCAGCAGTGAGCCTTACGGGCGGTCAAGCTCCTACAATGAGCAGTTCTTC
-	-	TRBV19	TRBJ1-2	CASRPDERNYGYTF	TGTGCCAGTAGGCCCGACGAGAGAAACTATGGCTACACCTTC
TRBD1	many	TRBV10-3	TRBJ2-7	CAISEAAGGIYEQYF	TGTGCCATCAGTGAGGCGGCAGGGGGCATTTACGAGCAGTACTTC
TRBD2	medium-sized	TRBV7-2	TRBJ2-3	CASSFYLAGGGPREYF	TGTGCCAGCAGCTTTTATCTAGCGGGAGGGGGCCCTCGGGAGTATTTT
-	-	TRBV15	TRBJ1-3	CATSRDLSRNTIYF	TGTGCCACCAGCAGAGATTTGAGCCGTAACACCATATATTTT
-	-	TRBV6-5	TRBJ2-3	CASSARIGLSTDTQYF	TGTGCCAGCAGTGCTCGTATCGGGCTTAGCACAGATACGCAGTATTTT
TRBD2	few	TRBV7-6	TRBJ2-4	CASSPTPRETQYF	TGTGCCAGCAGCCCTACCCCGCGGGAGACCCAGTACTTT
TRBD2	few	TRBV5-1	TRBJ2-7	CASSLGGSTNEQYF	TGCGCCAGCAGCTTGGGCGGGAGTACGAATGAGCAGTACTTC
TRBD1	-	TRBV5-6	TRBJ2-7	CASSRTGQEAYEQFF	TGTGCCAGCAGCCGGACGGGACAGGAAGCCTACGAGCAATTCTTC